The 27 T cell receptor beta chains below were found in one sample sequenced in a study of T cells in Graves' hyperthyroidism and ophthalmopathy. Researchers amplified the TCR beta CDR3 regions from RNA transcripts. Primed by the HTBI set, a first-round RT-PCR was run on the TCR CDR3. MiXCR, run by TCRdb on the multiplex PCR reads, gives a single entry per CDR3 protein. This table has about 160,000 distinct CDR3 sequences, just under 9.5% appearing once. Sequenced input: blood. The receptor set was obtained from a woman between 18 and 29 years old with Graves' hyperthyroidism that later progressed to Graves' ophthalmopathy.

This clonotype occurred a few times. V usage is TRBV10-2 and J usage is TRBJ2-5; either TRBD1 or TRBD2 may supply D (6 bases each). V lost 2 bases and J lost 2, with 30 bases in between. The CDR3 extends over 21 amino acids. The V gene's germline CDR1 is WSHSY and CDR2 SAAADI. In nucleotides, the CDR3 is TGCGCCAGCAGTGAGCCAAACACGGTTGGTTGGCGGAGGGGGAATCAAGAGACCCAGTACTTC. It encodes CASSEPNTVGWRRGNQETQYF.

This clonotype was seen at least ten times. The chain has TRBV12-3 or TRBV12-4 and TRBJ2-3, with D tentatively TRBD1 (5 bases). The V gene lost 4 bases and the J gene lost 2 bases, with 7 bases spanning the gap. This CDR3 is built from 13 residues. CDR3 sequence: CASSSQDTDTQYF. CDR3 in DNA: TGTGCCAGCAGTTCACAGGACACAGATACGCAGTATTTT.

This clonotype was observed at least ten times. The chain recombines TRBV9 with TRBJ1-1, with 7 positions matching TRBD1. After removal of 0 bases from V and 2 bases from J, the junction contained 7 bases not matched to a gene. CDR1 SGDLS and CDR2 YYNGEE come from the germline V gene. The CDR3 loop spans 16 amino acids. The DNA of the CDR3 is TGTGCCAGCAGCGTAGGCCCCAGGGGGAGTAACACTGAAGCTTTCTTT. Its protein product is CASSVGPRGSNTEAFF.

This clonotype has ten or more counts. This rearrangement joins TRBV14 to TRBJ1-2, with 7 bases identical to TRBD1. CDR1 SGHDN and CDR2 FVKESK come from the germline V gene. The ends lost 3 bases at V and 7 bases at J; junction bases unmatched: 14. This CDR3 comprises 16 residues. CDR3 amino acids: CASSHGSRTGVFGYTF. The CDR3 bases are TGTGCCAGCAGCCACGGTTCCCGAACAGGGGTTTTTGGCTACACCTTC.

This clonotype was found a few times. The chain is built from TRBV7-9 and TRBJ1-2; TRBD1 aligns across 10 bases. Germline values: CDR1 SEHNR, CDR2 FQNEAQ (reference sequence). Trimming at V came to 4 bases and at J to 9 bases, leaving 17 bases not matched to a gene. The CDR3 sequence is 17 residues long. The CDR3 region has the DNA TGTGCCAGCAGCTCCCGGGACCGGGACAGGGGTTTCGGGTGCTACACCTTC. This encodes CASSSRDRDRGFGCYTF. Combining the CDR3 with reference TRBV7-9 and TRBJ1-2 gives the whole variable domain DTGVSQNPRHKITKRGQNVTFRCDPISEHNRLYWYRQTLGQGPEFLTYFQNEAQLEKSRLLSDRFSAERPKGSFSTLEIQRTEQGDSAMYLCASSSRDRDRGFGCYTFGSGTRLTVV.

This clonotype was seen ten or more times. This chain connects TRBV6-6 to TRBJ1-2; D unresolved. The germline gives CDR1 MNHNY, CDR2 SVGAGI (reference sequence). The CDR3 consists of 11 residues. Trimming took 2 bases from V and 4 from J, leaving 2 bases between them. The CDR3 region has the DNA TGTGCCAGCAGTTACCCCTATGGCTACACCTTC. It codes for CASSYPYGYTF.

This clonotype was recorded many times. J is TRBJ2-3 and V is TRBV28, with unresolved D. The V gene lost 5 bases and the J gene lost 3 bases, with 9 bases spanning the gap. CDR1 is MDHEN, CDR2 SYDVKM, per germline. The CDR3 covers 13 residues. The CDR3 DNA is TGTGCCAGCAGTGAACGGTTAACAGATACGCAGTATTTT. Translation: CASSERLTDTQYF.

Many counts were recorded for this clonotype. The chain uses TRBV27 and TRBJ1-1; possibly TRBD1 for D (6 bases). The V end was cut by 6 bases, the J end by 3 bases, with 14 bases between. This CDR3 spans 14 amino acids. The germline V gene has CDR1 MNHEY and CDR2 SMNVEV (reference sequence). As DNA, the CDR3 is TGTGCCAGCAGGGACAGCGATCGGTACACTGAAGCTTTCTTT. Translating gives CASRDSDRYTEAFF.

The table lists this clonotype with a few counts. The CDR3 DNA follows: TGTGCCAGCAGCCTGACAGGGGCCTACGAGCAGTACTTC. Its translation: CASSLTGAYEQYF. The J gene is TRBJ2-7, the V gene TRBV5-5; TRBD1 agrees at 8 bases. The CDR3 runs to 13 residues. The junction had 2 bases not matched to a gene; V was cut back by 4 bases and J by 2 bases. The V gene's germline CDR1 is SGHKS and CDR2 YYEKEE (reference sequence).

This clonotype was picked up many times. The rearrangement uses TRBV20-1 and TRBJ2-3, with D possibly being TRBD1 (6 bases). The CDR3 loop spans 15 amino acids. V shed 2 bases and J shed 2 bases, with 14 bases lying between them. Germline CDR1 and CDR2: DFQATT and SNEGSKA (reference sequence). CDR3 region: CSARRQGSPTDTQYF. The CDR3 DNA reads TGCAGTGCTAGACGGCAGGGGAGCCCCACAGATACGCAGTATTTT.

V and J are TRBV5-4 and TRBJ2-2, with D maybe TRBD2 (6 bases). From germline, CDR1 is SGHNT and CDR2 YYREEE (reference sequence). The length of the CDR3 is 14 residues. The ends were cut back, 2 bases at V and 9 bases at J, with 14 bases in the middle. This chain's CDR3 is CASSLDSGGRELFF. Written as DNA, the CDR3 is TGTGCCAGCAGCTTAGACAGCGGCGGGAGGGAGCTGTTTTTT.

This clonotype was recorded at least ten times. The V call is TRBV28, the J call TRBJ2-1; D may be TRBD1 (5 bases). CDR3 length: 12 amino acids. Germline V gives CDR1 MDHEN, CDR2 SYDVKM. V lost 6 bases and J lost 8, with 11 bases in between. For the CDR3, the DNA is TGTGCCAGCAGGCAGGGTCCGGATGAGCAGTTCTTC. Translation: CASRQGPDEQFF.

In this sample, this clonotype turned up a few times. The V and J genes are TRBV4-2 and TRBJ1-2, with D maybe TRBD1 (5 bases). V lost 4 bases and J lost 5, with 17 bases in between. CDR1 and CDR2 (germline): LGHNA, YNFKEQ. The CDR3 has 15 amino acids. CDR3 region: CASSPRDGENYGYTF. CDR3 nucleotide sequence: TGTGCCAGCAGCCCCCGGGACGGGGAGAATTATGGCTACACCTTC.

This clonotype occurred many times. V is TRBV20-1 and J is TRBJ2-3; a weak D match, TRBD1 (6 bases). The CDR3 extends over 15 amino acids. CDR1 is DFQATT, CDR2 SNEGSKA, per germline (reference sequence). Trimming removed 2 bases at V and 2 bases at J, with 14 bases between. The CDR3 spells CSARIDRLITDTQYF. In DNA, the CDR3 is TGCAGTGCTAGAATAGACAGGCTGATCACAGATACGCAGTATTTT.

This clonotype has a count of ten or more. The genes are TRBV6-1 and TRBJ1-1, with a tentative D call TRBD1 (5 bases). The V and J ends lost 1 base and 4 bases respectively, with 13 bases between them. CDR1 MNHNS and CDR2 SASEGT come from the germline V gene. This CDR3 contains 15 residues. CDR3 DNA sequence: TGTGCCAGCAGTGAAGTTGGAGGGGCGCCCACTGAAGCTTTCTTT. It encodes CASSEVGGAPTEAFF.

This clonotype was seen more than once but under ten times. V is TRBV19 and J is TRBJ2-1; a possible D gene is TRBD2 (6 bases). From germline, CDR1 is LNHDA and CDR2 SQIVND (reference sequence). The CDR3 loop spans 17 amino acids. V lost 11 bases and J 1 base, leaving 24 bases between the germline ends. The CDR3 sequence: CAPREAGLLMSYNEQFF. CDR3 bases: TGTGCCCCGAGGGAAGCGGGTCTTCTTATGTCCTACAATGAGCAGTTCTTC. Full variable domain (outside the CDR3, taken from reference TRBV19 and TRBJ2-1): DGGITQSPKYLFRKEGQNVTLSCEQNLNHDAMYWYRQDPGQGLRLIYYSQIVNDFQKGDIAEGYSVSREKKESFPLTVTSAQKNPTAFYLCAPREAGLLMSYNEQFFGPGTRLTVL.

The genes are TRBV2 and TRBJ1-1; the D is unclear. Germline CDR1 SNHLY, CDR2 FYNNEI. With 4 bases removed from V and 0 bases from J, the gap between germline ends came to 9 bases. CDR3 length equals 14 residues. The CDR3 spells CASSVTAMNTEAFF. In nucleotides, the CDR3 is TGTGCCAGCAGTGTGACGGCTATGAACACTGAAGCTTTCTTT.

The V gene is TRBV9, the J gene TRBJ2-2, with no clear D. Germline V CDR1 and CDR2: SGDLS, YYNGEE. The ends were cut back, 4 bases at V and 1 base at J, with 23 bases in the middle. The CDR3 has 19 residues. The CDR3 is CASSHSINRVPQNTGELFF. Here the CDR3 DNA reads TGTGCCAGCAGCCACAGTATAAACCGGGTCCCCCAGAACACCGGGGAGCTGTTTTTT.

This clonotype was detected ten times or more. The CDR3 is CAWSPTKNTEAFF. CDR3 nucleotides: TGTGCCTGGAGTCCTACTAAGAACACTGAAGCTTTCTTT. The rearrangement uses TRBV30 and TRBJ1-1; D is uncertain. This CDR3 has 13 amino acids. Germline assignment: CDR1 GTSNPN and CDR2 SVGIG (reference sequence). Trimming cost V 2 bases and J 1 base, with 8 bases left between them.

This clonotype has ten or more counts. The chain recombines TRBV2 with TRBJ2-1, with D perhaps assigned TRBD1 or TRBD2 (6 bases each). V was cut by 4 bases and J by 5 bases, with 15 bases left in between. The germline gives CDR1 SNHLY, CDR2 FYNNEI. This CDR3 region has 15 residues. CDR3 sequence reads: CASSGRGDTDNEQFF. The DNA of the CDR3 is TGTGCCAGCAGTGGAAGGGGGGACACCGACAATGAGCAGTTCTTC. Complete variable domain (other parts from reference TRBV2 and TRBJ2-1): EPEVTQTPSHQVTQMGQEVILRCVPISNHLYFYWYRQILGQKVEFLVSFYNNEISEKSEIFDDQFSVERPDGSNFTLKIRSTKLEDSAMYFCASSGRGDTDNEQFFGPGTRLTVL.

This clonotype has a count of ten or more. The chain links TRBV20-1 to TRBJ2-7, with D unclear. This CDR3 contains 15 residues. The germline V gene encodes CDR1 DFQATT and CDR2 SNEGSKA (reference sequence). V was cut by 0 bases and J by 3 bases, with 15 bases left in between. This CDR3 is CSARDNSASGYEQYF. For the CDR3, the DNA is TGCAGTGCTAGAGACAACAGCGCCTCCGGCTACGAGCAGTACTTC.

This clonotype was found many times. The rearrangement joins TRBV25-1 to TRBJ1-2; D is unclear. Per germline, CDR1 MGHDK and CDR2 SYGVNS. V was shortened by 3 bases and J by 4 bases, with 9 bases between the two germline ends. The CDR3 spans 13 residues. CDR3 sequence (DNA): TGTGCCAGCAGTGACTCGGAAGTCTATGGCTACACCTTC. Amino acid sequence: CASSDSEVYGYTF.

This clonotype was seen ten or more times. The chain recombines TRBV7-9 with TRBJ2-1; no clear D gene. This CDR3 contains 16 residues. The V end lost 2 bases, the J end lost 1 base, and 12 bases lay between the germline ends. Per the germline V gene, CDR1 is SEHNR and CDR2 is FQNEAQ (reference sequence). The CDR3 sequence is CASSLIEVGSYNEQFF. The CDR3 coding sequence is TGTGCCAGCAGCTTAATAGAAGTCGGGTCCTACAATGAGCAGTTCTTC.

This clonotype was counted ten times or more. The chain recombines TRBV20-1 with TRBJ2-6; a weak D match, TRBD1 (6 bases). V lost 4 bases and J lost 3, with 10 bases in between. CDR1 DFQATT and CDR2 SNEGSKA come from the germline V gene (reference sequence). CDR3 length: 14 residues. The chain's CDR3 is CSAMSGDGANVLTF. The CDR3 bases are TGCAGTGCTATGTCAGGGGATGGGGCCAACGTCCTGACTTTC.

This clonotype was picked up many times. This chain connects TRBV28 to TRBJ2-7, with D tentatively TRBD1 (6 bases). Trimming pared 3 bases from V and 0 bases from J, leaving 6 bases between. CDR1 is MDHEN and CDR2 is SYDVKM in the germline V gene. The CDR3 has 13 amino acids. The CDR3 spells CASSLDSSYEQYF. The CDR3 DNA is TGTGCCAGCAGTTTGGACAGCTCCTACGAGCAGTACTTC.

The table lists this clonotype with many counts. The CDR3 DNA reads TGTGCCAGCAGTTTACTAGCGGGGGGGCGTACAGATACGCAGTATTTT. Its protein is CASSLLAGGRTDTQYF. J is TRBJ2-3 and V is TRBV28; 12 bases match TRBD2. Germline V gene data show CDR1 as MDHEN and CDR2 as SYDVKM. The CDR3 contains 16 residues. The V and J ends lost 2 bases and 3 bases, in that order; junction bases with no gene match: 3.

In this sample, this clonotype turned up many times. This chain uses TRBV20-1 with TRBJ1-5; no definite D call. Germline V CDR1 and CDR2: DFQATT, SNEGSKA (reference sequence). The CDR3 covers 14 residues. Trimming took 1 base from V and 6 from J, leaving 13 bases between them. CDR3 protein: CSARGLSSFQPQHF. The CDR3, as DNA: TGCAGTGCTAGAGGCCTCTCGTCTTTTCAGCCCCAGCATTTT.